This passage covers 19 T cell receptor beta chains from one sample sequenced in a study of graft-versus-host responses after intestinal transplantation (dated by TCRdb to about 2021). The library was made by the immunoSEQ multiplex PCR assay. The source is immuneACCESS, and TCRdb retained only in-frame sequences with V and J called. Part of the clones is not carried over; for the studies checked, unresolved V genes explain less than half of this, and the remainder is unexplained. The sample yields 6,500 to 9,500 clones; 85% to 95% were counted once. Around 1.4% of the sample comes from the top ten. The sequenced sample was PBMCs, obtained approximately 32 days after intestinal transplant. The receptors stem from a human patient who received an intestinal transplant, so some T cells may come from the graft donor.

This clone has just a few counts. V and J are TRBV11-2 and TRBJ1-1; D is uncertain. V lost 7 bases, J lost 3 bases, and 12 bases lay in between. This CDR3 is built from 13 residues. Germline V gives CDR1 SGHAT, CDR2 FQNNGV. Here the CDR3 reads CASTYLLDTEAFF. CDR3 in DNA: TGTGCCAGCACCTACCTCCTGGACACTGAAGCTTTCTTT.

The CDR3 coding sequence is TGCGCCAGCAGTGATGGGGACTCGGCAGATACGCAGTATTTT. It yields the protein CASSDGDSADTQYF. The rearrangement uses TRBV10-1 and TRBJ2-3; weak D call: TRBD2 (6 bases). Deletions cut 3 bases from V and 4 bases from J, with 11 bases between. Looked up from germline, CDR1 is WNHNN and CDR2 is SYGVQD (reference sequence). There are 14 residues in the CDR3.

The chain recombines TRBV19 with TRBJ1-1; 8 positions match TRBD1. The CDR3 has 17 amino acids. Germline assignment: CDR1 LNHDA and CDR2 SQIVND (reference sequence). Germline trimming cut 3 bases from V and 6 bases from J; bases unmatched to any gene: 15. CDR3 region: CASSIESEGQGTSEAFF. CDR3 in DNA: TGTGCCAGTAGTATTGAGTCAGAAGGACAGGGTACATCTGAAGCTTTCTTT.

The rearrangement links TRBV7-9 to TRBJ1-2, with 7 bases that match TRBD1. V was pared by 2 bases and J by 7 bases, with 7 bases of the junction left unmatched. Germline V gene lookup returns CDR1 SEHNR and CDR2 FQNEAQ (reference sequence). The CDR3 covers 14 residues. Here the CDR3 DNA reads TGTGCCAGCAGCTTACAGACAGGGAATGCTGGCTACACCTTC. Protein product: CASSLQTGNAGYTF.

CDR3 in amino acids: CASSTSDSVLNEQFF. The CDR3, as DNA: TGCGCCAGCAGCACTTCGGATAGTGTTTTAAATGAGCAGTTCTTC. The chain recombines TRBV5-1 with TRBJ2-1; the D is unclear. The CDR3 covers 15 residues. Trimming shortened V by 4 bases and J by 7 bases, and 18 bases separated the two germline ends. Germline V gene lookup returns CDR1 SGHRS and CDR2 YFSETQ. Filled out from reference TRBV5-1 and TRBJ2-1, the complete variable domain reads KAGVTQTPRYLIKTRGQQVTLSCSPISGHRSVSWYQQTPGQGLQFLFEYFSETQRNKGNFPGRFSGRQFSNSRSEMNVSTLELGDSALYLCASSTSDSVLNEQFFGPGTRLTVL.

This chain uses TRBV12-5 with TRBJ1-1; 8 positions agree with TRBD1. From germline, CDR1 is LGHNT and CDR2 FRNRAP. Trimming at V came to 7 bases and at J to 6 bases, leaving 4 bases not matched to a gene. The CDR3 covers 12 residues. In nucleotides, the CDR3 is TGTGCTAGTGCCGACAGGGGCGCTGAAGCTTTCTTT. Translated: CASADRGAEAFF.

The chain combines TRBV7-9 with TRBJ1-6, with a possible D match to TRBD1 (6 bases). V gave up 5 bases and J gave up 8 bases, with 16 bases separating them. There are 15 residues in the CDR3. The germline gives CDR1 SEHNR, CDR2 FQNEAQ (reference sequence). CDR3 DNA sequence: TGTGCCAGCAGCCGACACAGGGAAGTGGATTCACCCCTCCACTTT. Amino acids: CASSRHREVDSPLHF.

The genes are TRBV7-2 and TRBJ1-2; the D gene is possibly TRBD1 (5 bases). Germline lookup yields CDR1 SGHTA and CDR2 FQGNSA. V was pared by 1 base and J by 8 bases, with 8 bases between. The CDR3 totals 12 residues. CDR3 DNA: TGTGCCAGCAGCTTAGTGTGGGGGGGCTACACCTTC. It yields the protein CASSLVWGGYTF.

This chain joins TRBV7-6 and TRBJ2-7; D is possibly TRBD2 (6 bases). V was shortened by 5 bases and J by 2 bases, with 19 bases between the two germline ends. Germline V gene sequence: CDR1 SGHVS, CDR2 FNYEAQ. CDR3 length: 16 amino acids. The CDR3 DNA reads as TGTGCCAGCAGCAGAGAGGGGCGGGGTGGGGCCTACGAGCAGTACTTC. It specifies CASSREGRGGAYEQYF.

J is TRBJ1-1 and V is TRBV10-2; TRBD1 agrees at 9 bases. J gave up 3 bases and V 8 bases, and 7 bases lay outside the gene matches. Looked up from germline, CDR1 is WSHSY and CDR2 is SAAADI. The CDR3 covers 14 residues. In DNA, the CDR3 is TGCGCCAGCGGAACAGGGGGCTGGGACACTGAAGCTTTCTTT. It yields the protein CASGTGGWDTEAFF.

The CDR3 here is CASSRGGTTGELFF. The CDR3, as DNA: TGTGCCAGCAGTAGAGGAGGCACGACCGGGGAGCTGTTTTTT. This sequence joins TRBV6-1 and TRBJ2-2; the D gene is possibly TRBD2 (5 bases). This CDR3 is built from 14 residues. In germline, CDR1 is MNHNS, CDR2 SASEGT. Between the trimmed V and J ends, which lost 5 bases and 5 bases, there was a span of 12 bases.

This clone was observed once. V and J are TRBV4-3 and TRBJ2-7, with TRBD1 matching 9 bases. Per germline, CDR1 LGHNA and CDR2 YSLEER. There are 15 residues in the CDR3. J was trimmed by 2 bases and V by 4 bases; bases with no gene match: 6. The CDR3 sequence is CASSPGQGLTYEQYF. CDR3 coding DNA: TGCGCCAGCAGCCCCGGACAGGGGCTAACCTACGAGCAGTACTTC.

J is TRBJ1-1 and V is TRBV9; possible D gene TRBD1, 5 bases. The V and J ends lost 4 bases and 1 base respectively, with 14 bases between them. Germline V gives CDR1 SGDLS, CDR2 YYNGEE. CDR3 length: 15 amino acids. CDR3 sequence (DNA): TGTGCCAGCAGCCCCAACAGGTTAACGAACACTGAAGCTTTCTTT. Translating gives CASSPNRLTNTEAFF.

The chain couples TRBV6-5 to TRBJ1-5, with 7 bases lining up with TRBD1. V dropped 5 bases and J dropped 5; count of bases not matched to a gene: 9. The CDR3 covers 15 residues. The germline V gene encodes CDR1 MNHEY and CDR2 SVGAGI. The CDR3 sequence: CASSPGQNPYQPQHF. The CDR3 coding sequence is TGTGCCAGCAGTCCGGGACAGAACCCCTATCAGCCCCAGCATTTT.

This clone was seen more than once but under ten times. V gene TRBV29-1 combines with J gene TRBJ1-5; D remains ambiguous. V shed 4 bases and J shed 4 bases, with 8 bases lying between them. Per the germline V gene, CDR1 is SQVTM and CDR2 is ANQGSEA. The CDR3 extends over 12 amino acids. CDR3 nucleotide sequence: TGCAGCGTTGTGGACTCGAATCAGCCCCAGCATTTT. Its translation: CSVVDSNQPQHF.

CDR3 coding DNA: TGTGCCAGCAGCGTGGTGTCCACCGGGGAGCTGTTTTTT. Amino acids: CASSVVSTGELFF. V usage is TRBV9 and J usage is TRBJ2-2; D gene unclear. CDR1 and CDR2 from the germline V gene are SGDLS and YYNGEE. The CDR3 is 13 amino acids. V was pared by 2 bases and J by 4 bases, with 6 bases between. Filled out from reference TRBV9 and TRBJ2-2, the complete variable domain reads DSGVTQTPKHLITATGQRVTLRCSPRSGDLSVYWYQQSLDQGLQFLIQYYNGEERAKGNILERFSAQQFPDLHSELNLSSLELGDSALYFCASSVVSTGELFFGEGSRLTVL.

This clone was recorded once. This chain uses TRBV6-5 with TRBJ1-5; D is undetermined. V gave up 3 bases and J gave up 0 bases, with 3 bases separating them. Germline V CDR1 and CDR2: MNHEY, SVGAGI. CDR3 size: 13 residues. CDR3 sequence reads: CASSYNSNQPQHF. As DNA, the CDR3 is TGTGCCAGCAGTTATAATAGCAATCAGCCCCAGCATTTT.

V is TRBV27 and J is TRBJ1-2; no clear D. V lost 4 bases and J 5 bases, leaving 11 bases between the germline ends. Germline loops: CDR1 MNHEY, CDR2 SMNVEV (reference sequence). This CDR3 comprises 13 residues. This chain's CDR3 is CASSSPGTYGYTF. The CDR3 DNA reads TGTGCCAGCAGTTCTCCCGGAACTTATGGCTACACCTTC.

The chain has TRBV7-3 and TRBJ1-6; D possibly corresponds to TRBD1 (5 bases). The germline V gene encodes CDR1 SGHTA and CDR2 FQGTGA. The CDR3 consists of 15 residues. V shed 1 base and J shed 8 bases, with 12 bases lying between them. CDR3 DNA sequence: TGTGCCAGCAGCTTAAGGGGGGGAGGCGATTCACCCCTCCACTTT. Translation gives CASSLRGGGDSPLHF. Full variable domain (missing parts from reference TRBV7-3 and TRBJ1-6): GAGVSQTPSNKVTEKGKYVELRCDPISGHTALYWYRQSLGQGPEFLIYFQGTGAADDSGLPNDRFFAVRPEGSVSTLKIQRTERGDSAVYLCASSLRGGGDSPLHFGNGTRLTVT.